Described below is a single T cell receptor beta chain sequence and its context. The data derive from a study of T cell changes during pregnancy in multiple sclerosis. The data were produced by immunoSEQ multiplex PCR, yet TCRdb's version contains in-frame clones alone and is incomplete. The sample records fewer than 50,000 clones, about 92% being singletons. This CDR3 has 15 amino acids. Trimming removed 0 bases at V and 3 bases at J, with 12 bases between. Looked up from germline, CDR1 is SGDLS and CDR2 is YYNGEE. The receptor comes from a female donor with multiple sclerosis, enrolled in a pregnancy study. Material: CD8+ T cells from peripheral blood mononuclear cells, obtained in the third trimester of pregnancy. V usage is TRBV9 and J usage is TRBJ1-2; D is perhaps TRBD1 (5 bases). The CDR3 DNA reads as TGTGCCAGCAGCGTAGTACCAGGGCCGGACTATGGCTACACCTTC. Amino acids: CASSVVPGPDYGYTF.